This TCR beta chain emerged from a study of T cell responses to AZD1222 COVID-19 vaccine listed by TCRdb under 2021. A note on the overall study: Because spike-specific TCR depth and breadth did not differ between the two schedules, AZD1222 recipients who got a second dose at roughly 4 weeks were pooled with those who got a second dose at roughly 12 weeks. TCR sequencing was performed for 230 to 250 trial participants, of whom 200 to 210 were given two doses of AZD1222 and around 25 were given two doses of MenACWY control vaccine. Trial participants were enrolled by age into subgroups of 18-55, 56-69 and 70-plus years, and around 150, 28 and 57 TCR-sequenced participants, respectively, were included in these subgroups. Study-level results and caveats: After two AZD1222 doses, both the breadth and the depth of spike-specific TCRs were significantly higher than at day 0 and than in MenACWY recipients. The 56-69-year group was small, and its depth increase did not reach significance, likely because of low power. Conclusions about previously exposed vaccinees are limited, since just five to seven AZD1222 recipients were seropositive for SARS-CoV-2 at baseline. The whole spike protein was spanned by vaccine-associated CD4 TCRs, and dominant responses were seen in regions 160-218 and 743-854. Because no day 14 peak-response samples were available, the repertoires could be characterized only after the peak T cell response. Nearly half of unique spike-specific TCRs reportedly recognized epitopes outside regions mutated in the B.1.351 and B.1.1.7 variants. Participants were mostly white British and included more females than males, and it was suggested by the authors that clonal diversity may have been underestimated.

With respect to this clone: Its antigen remains unidentified. No base quality information exists; no much larger clone differs at one position.

The germline V gene supplies CDR1 SGHDN and CDR2 FVKESK. Trimming accounts for 5 bases at V and 2 bases at J, while the number of junction bases matched to no gene is 6. The CDR3 holds 15 amino acids from the cysteine to the valine. The sequence is cut down to CDR3 DNA, 45 bases in frame from base 1. The meaning of the sample's time point label: baseline before first vaccination. Vaccinee samples came from UK trials COV001 and COV002, including a single-blind randomized controlled phase 2/3 trial of AZD1222 (ChAdOx1 nCoV-19) in healthy adults. Trial participant PBMC samples were collected at day 0 and day 28 after the second dose for TCRbeta chain sequencing. The CDR3 regions of human TCRbeta chains were subjected to immunosequencing. In the source study's methods: Repertoire TCRs were matched against a reference library of SARS-CoV-2-specific TCRs generated with the MIRA antigen-specificity platform. Breadth meant the fraction of unique TCRs that were SARS-CoV-2-associated, whereas depth meant the fraction of total T cells that were SARS-CoV-2-associated. Using the MIRA data, each spike-specific TCR was mapped to the spike region that the TCR reacts to and placed in a CD4 or CD8 class. Log10-transformed breadth and depth values were compared by one-way ANOVA with Sidak's multiple comparisons tests. TCRdb provides this immuneACCESS table in a form limited to in-frame rearrangements. Some clones are lacking; in checked studies, under half of them reflect an unresolved V gene, and why the rest are absent is not known. Clone size and V and J calls were adopted from that table, with D and trimming inferred from the DNA. This sample gives about 110,000 clones in total; approximately 90% of them show up just once. The ten largest clones capture roughly a sixth of the sample.

In this chain, TRBV14 is recombined with TRBJ2-7; TRBD2 aligns with 10 central bases. The sample consisted of peripheral blood, taken on day 0 of AZD1222 vaccination. The clonotype comes from an adult in good health. The DNA sequence reads TGTGCCAGCAGCTGGAAGCGGGGGGGAACCTACGAGCAGTACGTC. It encodes CASSWKRGGTYEQYV.